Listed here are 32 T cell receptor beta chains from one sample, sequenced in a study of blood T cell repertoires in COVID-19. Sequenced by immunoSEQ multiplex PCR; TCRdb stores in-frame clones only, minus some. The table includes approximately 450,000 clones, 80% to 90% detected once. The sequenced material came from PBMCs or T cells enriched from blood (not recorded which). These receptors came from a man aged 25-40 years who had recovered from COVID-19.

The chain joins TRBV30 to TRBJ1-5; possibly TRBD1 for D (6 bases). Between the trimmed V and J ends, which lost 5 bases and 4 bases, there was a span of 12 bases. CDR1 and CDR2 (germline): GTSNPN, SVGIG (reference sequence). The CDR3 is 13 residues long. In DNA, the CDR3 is TGTGCCTGGCAGGACAGCGAGAATCAGCCCCAGCATTTT. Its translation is CAWQDSENQPQHF.

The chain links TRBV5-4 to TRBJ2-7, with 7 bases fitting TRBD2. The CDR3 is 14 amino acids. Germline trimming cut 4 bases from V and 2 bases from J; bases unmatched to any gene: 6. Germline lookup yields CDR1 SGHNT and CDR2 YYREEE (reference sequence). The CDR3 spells CASSPGGDTYEQYF. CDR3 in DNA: TGTGCCAGCAGCCCTGGGGGGGATACCTACGAGCAGTACTTC.

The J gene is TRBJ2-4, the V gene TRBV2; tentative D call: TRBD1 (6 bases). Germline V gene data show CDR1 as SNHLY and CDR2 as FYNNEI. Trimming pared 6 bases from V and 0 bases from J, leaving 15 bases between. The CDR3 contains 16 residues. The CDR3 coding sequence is TGTGCCAGCAGCCCCCCAGGGGTCTTAGCCAAAAACATTCAGTACTTC. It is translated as CASSPPGVLAKNIQYF.

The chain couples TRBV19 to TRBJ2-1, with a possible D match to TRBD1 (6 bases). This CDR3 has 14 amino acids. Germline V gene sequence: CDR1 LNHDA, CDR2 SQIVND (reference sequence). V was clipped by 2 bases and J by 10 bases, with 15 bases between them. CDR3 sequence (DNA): TGTGCCAGTAGTATACTACAGGGTTCACAGGAGCAGTTCTTC. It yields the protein CASSILQGSQEQFF.

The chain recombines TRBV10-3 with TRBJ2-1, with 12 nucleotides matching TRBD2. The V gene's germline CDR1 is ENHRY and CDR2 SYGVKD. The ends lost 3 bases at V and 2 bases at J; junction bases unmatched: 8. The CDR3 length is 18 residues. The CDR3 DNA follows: TGTGCCATCAGTGATACGCTAGCGGGAGGGTCGGCCTACAATGAGCAGTTCTTC. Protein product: CAISDTLAGGSAYNEQFF.

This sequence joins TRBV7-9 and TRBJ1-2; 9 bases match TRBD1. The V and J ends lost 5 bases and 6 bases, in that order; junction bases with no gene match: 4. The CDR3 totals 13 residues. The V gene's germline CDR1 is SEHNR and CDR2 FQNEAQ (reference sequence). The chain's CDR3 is CASSPDRGHGYTF. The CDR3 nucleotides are TGTGCCAGCAGCCCGGACAGGGGCCATGGCTACACCTTC.

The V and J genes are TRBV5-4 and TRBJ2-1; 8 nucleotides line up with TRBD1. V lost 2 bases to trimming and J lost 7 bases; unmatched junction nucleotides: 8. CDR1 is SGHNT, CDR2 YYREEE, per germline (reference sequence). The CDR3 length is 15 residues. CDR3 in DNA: TGTGCCAGCAGCTTAGGACAGGGTGGGCGGAATGAGCAGTTCTTC. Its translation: CASSLGQGGRNEQFF.

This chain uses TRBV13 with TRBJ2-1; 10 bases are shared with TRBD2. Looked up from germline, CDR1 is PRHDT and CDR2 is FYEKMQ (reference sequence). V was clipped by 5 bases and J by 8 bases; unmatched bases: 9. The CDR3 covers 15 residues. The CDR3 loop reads CASSLPSGSGYEQFF. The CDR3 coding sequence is TGTGCCAGCAGCCTTCCTAGCGGGAGCGGCTATGAGCAGTTCTTC. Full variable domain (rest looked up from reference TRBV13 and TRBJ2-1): AAGVIQSPRHLIKEKRETATLKCYPIPRHDTVYWYQQGPGQDPQFLISFYEKMQSDKGSIPDRFSAQQFSDYHSELNMSSLELGDSALYFCASSLPSGSGYEQFFGPGTRLTVL.

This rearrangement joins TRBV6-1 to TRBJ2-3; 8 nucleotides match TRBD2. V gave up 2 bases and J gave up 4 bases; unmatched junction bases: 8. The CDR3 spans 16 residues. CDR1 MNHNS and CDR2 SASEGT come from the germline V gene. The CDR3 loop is CASSEPGLVIADTQYF. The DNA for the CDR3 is TGTGCCAGCAGTGAACCGGGACTAGTAATTGCAGATACGCAGTATTTT.

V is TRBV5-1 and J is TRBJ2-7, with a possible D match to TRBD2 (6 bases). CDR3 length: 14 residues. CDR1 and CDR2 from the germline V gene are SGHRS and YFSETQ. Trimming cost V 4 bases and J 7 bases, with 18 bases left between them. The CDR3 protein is CASSQINPGGEQYF. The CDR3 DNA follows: TGCGCCAGCAGCCAGATAAACCCCGGGGGAGAGCAGTACTTC.

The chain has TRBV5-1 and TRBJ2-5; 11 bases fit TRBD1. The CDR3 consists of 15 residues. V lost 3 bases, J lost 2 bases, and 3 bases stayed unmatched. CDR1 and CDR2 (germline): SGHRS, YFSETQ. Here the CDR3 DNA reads TGCGCCAGCAGCTGGGACAGGGGGGGGCAAGAGACCCAGTACTTC. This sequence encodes CASSWDRGGQETQYF.

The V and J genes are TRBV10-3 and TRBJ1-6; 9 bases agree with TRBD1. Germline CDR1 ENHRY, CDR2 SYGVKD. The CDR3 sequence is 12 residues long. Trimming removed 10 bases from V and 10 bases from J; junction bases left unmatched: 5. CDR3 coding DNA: TGTGCCACGGGACAGGGAGAATCACCCCTCCACTTT. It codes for CATGQGESPLHF.

CDR3 in amino acids: CAWSRGLGETQYF. In DNA form, the CDR3 reads TGTGCCTGGAGTCGCGGATTAGGAGAGACCCAGTACTTC. The chain couples TRBV30 to TRBJ2-5; D gene unclear. The germline V gene encodes CDR1 GTSNPN and CDR2 SVGIG (reference sequence). Trimming stripped 2 bases from V and 4 bases from J, with 11 bases between. The CDR3 length is 13 residues.

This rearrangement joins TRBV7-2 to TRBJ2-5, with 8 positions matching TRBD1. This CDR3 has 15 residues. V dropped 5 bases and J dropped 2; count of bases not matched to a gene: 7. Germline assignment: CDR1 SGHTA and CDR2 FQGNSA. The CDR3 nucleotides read TGTGCCAGCAGCCCCCGCCGGACAGGGCAAGAGACCCAGTACTTC. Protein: CASSPRRTGQETQYF.

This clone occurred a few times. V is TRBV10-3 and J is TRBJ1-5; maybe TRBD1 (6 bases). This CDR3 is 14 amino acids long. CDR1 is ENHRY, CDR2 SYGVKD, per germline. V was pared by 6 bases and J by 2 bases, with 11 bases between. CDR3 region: CAISPQGGNQPQHF. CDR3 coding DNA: TGTGCCATCAGCCCACAGGGCGGCAATCAGCCCCAGCATTTT.

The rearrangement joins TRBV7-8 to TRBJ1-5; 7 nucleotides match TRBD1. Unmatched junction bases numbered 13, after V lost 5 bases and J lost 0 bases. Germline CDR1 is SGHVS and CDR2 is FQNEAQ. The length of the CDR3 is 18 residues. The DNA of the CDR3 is TGTGCCAGCAGCCTACACGCCGGGACAGAGATTAGCAATCAGCCCCAGCATTTT. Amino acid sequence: CASSLHAGTEISNQPQHF. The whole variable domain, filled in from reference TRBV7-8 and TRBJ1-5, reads GAGVSQSPRYKVAKRGQDVALRCDPISGHVSLFWYQQALGQGPEFLTYFQNEAQLDKSGLPSDRFFAERPEGSVSTLKIQRTQQEDSAVYLCASSLHAGTEISNQPQHFGDGTRLSIL.

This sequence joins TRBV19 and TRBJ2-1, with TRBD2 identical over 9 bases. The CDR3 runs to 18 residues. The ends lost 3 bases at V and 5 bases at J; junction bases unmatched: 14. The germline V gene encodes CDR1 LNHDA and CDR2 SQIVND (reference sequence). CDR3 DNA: TGTGCCAGTAGTATGTCCCCCCTGGGACTAGCACTCCACAATGAGCAGTTCTTC. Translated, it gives CASSMSPLGLALHNEQFF.

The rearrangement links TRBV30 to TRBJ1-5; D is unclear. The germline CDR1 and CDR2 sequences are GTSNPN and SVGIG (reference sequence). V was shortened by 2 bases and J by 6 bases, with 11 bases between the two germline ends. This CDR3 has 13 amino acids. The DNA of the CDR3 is TGTGCCTGGAGTCTTGTTTCAGGTCAGCCCCAGCATTTT. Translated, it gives CAWSLVSGQPQHF.

The CDR3 reads CASSTRDSRSGYTF. In nucleotides, the CDR3 is TGTGCCAGCAGTACGAGGGACAGTCGAAGTGGCTACACCTTC. This chain links TRBV3-1 (or the pseudogene TRBV3-2) with TRBJ1-2, with 7 bases that match TRBD1. Germline assignment: CDR1 LGHDT and CDR2 YNNKEL (reference sequence). The CDR3 is 14 amino acids. After removal of 6 bases from V and 7 bases from J, the junction contained 11 bases not matched to a gene.

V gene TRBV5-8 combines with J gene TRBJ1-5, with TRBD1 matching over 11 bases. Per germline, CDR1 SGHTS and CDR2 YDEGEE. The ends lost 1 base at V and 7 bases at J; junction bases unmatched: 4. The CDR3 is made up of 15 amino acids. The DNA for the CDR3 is TGTGCCAGCAGCTTGTGGGGACAGGGGGGACAGCCCCAGCATTTT. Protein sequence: CASSLWGQGGQPQHF.

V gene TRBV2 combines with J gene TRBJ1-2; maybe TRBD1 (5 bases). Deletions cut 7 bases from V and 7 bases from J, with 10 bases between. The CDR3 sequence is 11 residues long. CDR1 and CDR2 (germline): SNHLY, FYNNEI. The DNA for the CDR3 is TGTGCCAGCACCAGGGCAGGTGGCTACACCTTC. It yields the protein CASTRAGGYTF.

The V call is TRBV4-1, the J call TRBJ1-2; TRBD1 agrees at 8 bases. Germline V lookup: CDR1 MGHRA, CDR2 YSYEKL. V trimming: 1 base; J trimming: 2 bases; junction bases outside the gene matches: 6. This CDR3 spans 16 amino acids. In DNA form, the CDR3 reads TGCGCCAGCAGCCAAGTAGTAAACAGGGGGAACTATGGCTACACCTTC. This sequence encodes CASSQVVNRGNYGYTF.

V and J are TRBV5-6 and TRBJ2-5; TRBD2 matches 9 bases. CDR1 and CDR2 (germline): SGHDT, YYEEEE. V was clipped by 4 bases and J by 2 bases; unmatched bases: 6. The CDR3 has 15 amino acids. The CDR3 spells CASSPTSGIQETQYF. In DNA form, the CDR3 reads TGTGCCAGCAGCCCGACTAGCGGTATACAAGAGACCCAGTACTTC. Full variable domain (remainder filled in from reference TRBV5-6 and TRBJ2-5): DAGVTQSPTHLIKTRGQQVTLRCSPKSGHDTVSWYQQALGQGPQFIFQYYEEEERQRGNFPDRFSGHQFPNYSSELNVNALLLGDSALYLCASSPTSGIQETQYFGPGTRLLVL.

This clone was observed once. CDR3 region: CASRKYGTEYEKLFF. In nucleotides, the CDR3 is TGTGCCAGCAGAAAATACGGGACAGAATATGAAAAACTGTTTTTT. J is TRBJ1-4 and V is TRBV5-6, with 7 bases fitting TRBD1. V trimming: 5 bases; J trimming: 6 bases; junction bases outside the gene matches: 10. Germline V lookup: CDR1 SGHDT, CDR2 YYEEEE. The CDR3 consists of 15 residues. Variable domain in full (rest from reference TRBV5-6 and TRBJ1-4): DAGVTQSPTHLIKTRGQQVTLRCSPKSGHDTVSWYQQALGQGPQFIFQYYEEEERQRGNFPDRFSGHQFPNYSSELNVNALLLGDSALYLCASRKYGTEYEKLFFGSGTQLSVL.

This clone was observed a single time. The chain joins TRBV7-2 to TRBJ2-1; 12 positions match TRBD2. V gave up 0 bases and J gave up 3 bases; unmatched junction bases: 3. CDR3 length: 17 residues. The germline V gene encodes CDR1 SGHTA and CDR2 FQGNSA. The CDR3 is CASSLAGTSGLYNEQFF. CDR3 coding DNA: TGTGCCAGCAGCTTAGCCGGGACTAGCGGGCTCTACAATGAGCAGTTCTTC.

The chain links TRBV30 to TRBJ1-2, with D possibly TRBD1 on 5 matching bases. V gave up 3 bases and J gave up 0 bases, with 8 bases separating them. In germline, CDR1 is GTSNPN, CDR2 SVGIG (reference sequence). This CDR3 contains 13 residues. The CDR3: CAWSPTANYGYTF. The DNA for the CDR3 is TGTGCCTGGAGCCCGACAGCTAACTATGGCTACACCTTC.

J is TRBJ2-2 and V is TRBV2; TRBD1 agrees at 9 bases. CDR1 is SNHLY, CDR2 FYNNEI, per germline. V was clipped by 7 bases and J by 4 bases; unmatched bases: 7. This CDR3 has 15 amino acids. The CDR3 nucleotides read TGTGCCAGCACCTCACAGGGGGCAAGCACCGGGGAGCTGTTTTTT. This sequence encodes CASTSQGASTGELFF.

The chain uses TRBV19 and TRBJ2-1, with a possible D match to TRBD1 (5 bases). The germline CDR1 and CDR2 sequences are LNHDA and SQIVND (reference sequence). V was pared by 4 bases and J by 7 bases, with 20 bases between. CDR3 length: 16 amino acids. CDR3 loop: CASSRGQGMGVNEQFF. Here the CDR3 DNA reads TGTGCCAGTAGTAGGGGTCAGGGTATGGGTGTGAATGAGCAGTTCTTC.

The CDR3 loop is CASSVTTTGRQGYTF. The CDR3 nucleotides read TGTGCCAGCAGCGTAACAACGACAGGCCGGCAGGGCTACACCTTC. The rearrangement uses TRBV9 and TRBJ1-2; a possible D gene is TRBD1 (6 bases). The germline gives CDR1 SGDLS, CDR2 YYNGEE. This CDR3 is 15 amino acids long. V was shortened by 1 base and J by 8 bases, with 18 bases between the two germline ends.

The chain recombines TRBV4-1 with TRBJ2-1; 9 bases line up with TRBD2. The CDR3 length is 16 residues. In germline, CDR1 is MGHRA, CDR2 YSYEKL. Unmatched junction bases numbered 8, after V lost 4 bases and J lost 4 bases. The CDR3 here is CASSLARLAAYNEQFF. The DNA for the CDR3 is TGCGCCAGCAGCCTAGCCCGACTAGCGGCGTACAATGAGCAGTTCTTC.

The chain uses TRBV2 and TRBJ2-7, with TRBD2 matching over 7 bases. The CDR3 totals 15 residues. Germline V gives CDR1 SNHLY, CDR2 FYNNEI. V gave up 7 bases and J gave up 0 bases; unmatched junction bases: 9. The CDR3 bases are TGTGCCAGCATCCAAGGTGGCGGGAGCTCCTACGAGCAGTACTTC. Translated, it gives CASIQGGGSSYEQYF.

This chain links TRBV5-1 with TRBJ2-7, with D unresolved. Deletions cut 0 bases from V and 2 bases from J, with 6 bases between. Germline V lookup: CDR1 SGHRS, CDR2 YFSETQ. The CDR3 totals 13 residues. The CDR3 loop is CASSLGYPYEQYF. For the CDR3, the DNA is TGCGCCAGCAGCTTGGGCTATCCCTACGAGCAGTACTTC.